A single sample is the source of the 12 T cell receptor beta chains below, sequenced in a study of metastatic and nonmetastatic thyroid tumors. With MiXCR, TCRdb called clones anew from the PCR reads. In the table there are approximately 38,000 clones, around a third of which are singletons. Thyroid surgery was preceded by no treatment in any patient. Sequenced: tumor tissue. All receptors come from a female donor with papillary thyroid cancer or a benign thyroid nodule (not recorded which). Some clones in this sample may be carry-over from other donors' samples.

V gene TRBV20-1 combines with J gene TRBJ2-7; D may be TRBD2 (6 bases). Germline lookup yields CDR1 DFQATT and CDR2 SNEGSKA (reference sequence). The CDR3 is 14 residues long. V was shortened by 5 bases and J by 1 base, with 15 bases between the two germline ends. In DNA, the CDR3 is TGCAGTGCTCATGACCCGGCGGGGTCCTACGAGCAGTACTTC. It codes for CSAHDPAGSYEQYF.

The chain links TRBV28 to TRBJ2-2, with TRBD2 matching over 9 bases. Germline CDR1 and CDR2: MDHEN and SYDVKM. Losses at the gene ends were 8 bases for V and 5 bases for J; bases not matched to a gene: 6. CDR3 length equals 14 residues. The DNA for the CDR3 is TGTGCCAGCCTCCGACTAGCGGCTACCGGGGAGCTGTTTTTT. Amino acids: CASLRLAATGELFF.

This clone was counted between two and nine times. This may come from a read error, since a much larger clone is one base off. Within the sample, other DNA sequences also encode this same CDR3. This chain connects TRBV10-2 to TRBJ2-5; 8 nucleotides agree with TRBD1. CDR3 length: 15 residues. Germline lookup yields CDR1 WSHSY and CDR2 SAAADI. V was clipped by 2 bases and J by 2 bases; unmatched bases: 4. CDR3 region: CASSEPGTGQETQYF. The CDR3 bases are TGCGCCAGCAGTGAGCCGGGGACAGGTCAAGAGACCCAGTACTTC.

The chain couples TRBV11-3 to TRBJ2-7; tentatively, D is TRBD1 or TRBD2 (5 bases each). This CDR3 has 15 residues. Trimming stripped 2 bases from V and 2 bases from J, with 13 bases between. Per germline, CDR1 SGHNT and CDR2 YENEEA. CDR3 residues: CASSLMGQGAYEQYF. CDR3 sequence (DNA): TGTGCCAGCAGCTTAATGGGGCAGGGAGCCTACGAGCAGTACTTC.

This chain uses TRBV6-4 with TRBJ2-1; D unresolved. This CDR3 comprises 14 residues. Germline V gene data show CDR1 as MRHNA and CDR2 as SNTAGT. V gave up 7 bases and J gave up 2 bases, with 12 bases separating them. The CDR3 reads CASTRAPTYNEQFF. CDR3 DNA: TGTGCCAGCACACGGGCCCCCACCTACAATGAGCAGTTCTTC.

The chain couples TRBV6-5 to TRBJ1-5; TRBD1 might be the D (5 bases). The CDR3 extends over 14 amino acids. CDR1 is MNHEY, CDR2 SVGAGI, per germline. The ends were cut back, 4 bases at V and 2 bases at J, with 9 bases in the middle. The CDR3 DNA reads TGTGCCAGCAGTTCAGGGTCCCGCAATCAGCCCCAGCATTTT. Its translation: CASSSGSRNQPQHF.

The V call is TRBV2, the J call TRBJ2-7; 14 bases align to TRBD2. CDR1 SNHLY and CDR2 FYNNEI come from the germline V gene. V lost 4 bases, J lost 2 bases, and 13 bases stayed unmatched. This CDR3 is built from 19 residues. As DNA, the CDR3 is TGTGCCAGCAGTGCCGTTGGGACTAGCGGGAGATGGAGGACCTACGAGCAGTACTTC. It is translated as CASSAVGTSGRWRTYEQYF.

The chain employs TRBV19 and TRBJ1-2, with TRBD1 as a possible D gene (5 bases). The CDR3 is 13 residues long. With 4 bases removed from V and 8 bases from J, the gap between germline ends came to 14 bases. Germline V gives CDR1 LNHDA, CDR2 SQIVND (reference sequence). In DNA form, the CDR3 reads TGTGCCAGTAGTAGACAGAGTTCCGGCGGCTACACCTTC. It yields the protein CASSRQSSGGYTF. Complete variable domain (other parts from reference TRBV19 and TRBJ1-2): DGGITQSPKYLFRKEGQNVTLSCEQNLNHDAMYWYRQDPGQGLRLIYYSQIVNDFQKGDIAEGYSVSREKKESFPLTVTSAQKNPTAFYLCASSRQSSGGYTFGSGTRLTVV.

V and J are TRBV20-1 and TRBJ2-3; maybe TRBD2 (5 bases). The V gene's germline CDR1 is DFQATT and CDR2 SNEGSKA (reference sequence). CDR3 length: 12 residues. V was cut by 5 bases and J by 6 bases, with 12 bases left in between. CDR3 sequence reads: CSAHPTGDTQYF. CDR3 coding DNA: TGCAGTGCTCATCCCACGGGGGATACGCAGTATTTT.

V gene TRBV20-1 combines with J gene TRBJ2-2; no definite D call. From germline, CDR1 is DFQATT and CDR2 SNEGSKA (reference sequence). This CDR3 has 13 residues. V dropped 7 bases and J dropped 0 bases, with 9 bases sitting between them. CDR3 protein: CSVSDPNTGELFF. DNA for the CDR3: TGCAGTGTCTCGGACCCGAACACCGGGGAGCTGTTTTTT.

The chain links TRBV25-1 to TRBJ1-5, with 7 bases fitting TRBD1. This CDR3 is 14 amino acids long. The germline V gene has CDR1 MGHDK and CDR2 SYGVNS. The ends lost 4 bases at V and 5 bases at J; junction bases unmatched: 5. The CDR3 is CASSATGRDQPQHF. In DNA, the CDR3 is TGTGCCAGCAGTGCGACAGGGCGCGATCAGCCCCAGCATTTT.

The V and J genes are TRBV9 and TRBJ2-5; D gene unclear. The CDR3 totals 12 residues. Germline CDR1 SGDLS, CDR2 YYNGEE. Trimming pared 0 bases from V and 4 bases from J, leaving 4 bases between. CDR3 sequence (DNA): TGTGCCAGCAGCGTAGAGGGAGAGACCCAGTACTTC. This sequence encodes CASSVEGETQYF.